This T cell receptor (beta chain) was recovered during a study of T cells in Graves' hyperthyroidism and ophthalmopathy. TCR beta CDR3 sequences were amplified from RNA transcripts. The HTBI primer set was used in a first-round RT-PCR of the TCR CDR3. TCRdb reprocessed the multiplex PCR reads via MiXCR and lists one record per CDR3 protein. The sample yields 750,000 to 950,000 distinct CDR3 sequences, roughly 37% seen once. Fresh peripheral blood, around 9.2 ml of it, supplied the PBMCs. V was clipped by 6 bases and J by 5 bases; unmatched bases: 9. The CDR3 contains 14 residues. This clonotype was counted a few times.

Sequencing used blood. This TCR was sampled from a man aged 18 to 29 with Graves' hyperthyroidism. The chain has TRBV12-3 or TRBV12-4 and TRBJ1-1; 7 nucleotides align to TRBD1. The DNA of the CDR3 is TGTGCCAGCAGGGGGAACAGGGGATGGACTGAAGCTTTCTTT. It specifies CASRGNRGWTEAFF.